The T cell receptor beta chain described here comes from a study of cytomegalovirus exposure and HLA in healthy donors. Study-wide results and caveats: It was shown in a later analysis that HLA-associated TCR beta chains were more clonally expanded than other, equally common chains. In a later analysis, an Asian-associated ancestry cluster reportedly showed fewer N-insertions than the approximately 700-donor mean.

This CDR3 contains 17 residues. CDR1 is SEHNR and CDR2 is FQNEAQ in the germline V gene (reference sequence). Trimming left V 3 bases short and J 2 bases short, with 19 bases between. This clone was picked up one time. Its antigen remains unidentified. Researchers ran the PCR with 60 Vbeta and 13 Jbeta primers. Per the authors' pipeline: Later analysis identified 80 million to 90 million unique TCR beta chains, roughly 11 million shared. TCRdb keeps only in-frame clones here, not all; method: immunoSEQ multiplex PCR. V, J and clone size are those of that table, while D and trimming were read from the DNA. The sample lists about 130,000 clones, roughly four fifths occurring once.

The receptor's source is a boy aged 5-17 years in good health and CMV-seronegative. V is TRBV7-9 and J is TRBJ1-2, with D possibly being TRBD1 (6 bases). Sequencing used PBMCs. The CDR3 coding sequence is TGTGCCAGCAGCTTTAATGAGGGGGGGTGGGGAAACTATGGCTACACCTTC. Its translation is CASSFNEGGWGNYGYTF.